This entry lists 20 T cell receptor beta chains sequenced from one sample in a study of T cells in tumors and immune-related adverse events. Data came from immunoSEQ multiplex PCR; TCRdb stores just in-frame clones and leaves some out. The table records approximately 2,500 clones, 83% of them present only once. This sample comprised tumor tissue, obtained from a patient treated with anti-PD-1 therapy. Source of these receptors: a female donor with metastatic renal cell carcinoma.

J is TRBJ1-4 and V is TRBV25-1; D not resolved. V lost 2 bases, J lost 4 bases, and 20 bases lay in between. This CDR3 has 18 amino acids. Germline values: CDR1 MGHDK, CDR2 SYGVNS. CDR3 nucleotide sequence: TGTGCCAGCAGTGAACTGGGGAGGTCCGCCTTCAATAATGAAAAACTGTTTTTT. Protein: CASSELGRSAFNNEKLFF.

The gene calls are TRBV5-6 and TRBJ2-7; 11 nucleotides align to TRBD2. The CDR3 extends over 16 amino acids. Trimming removed 4 bases from V and 2 bases from J; junction bases left unmatched: 8. Germline CDR1 SGHDT, CDR2 YYEEEE. In nucleotides, the CDR3 is TGTGCCAGCAGCCCCTATAGCGGGAGGGTAACCTACGAGCAGTACTTC. Its protein product is CASSPYSGRVTYEQYF.

This chain connects TRBV11-3 to TRBJ2-3; TRBD2 matches at 15 bases. Germline CDR1 reads SGHNT; CDR2 reads YENEEA. CDR3 length equals 16 residues. V lost 5 bases, J lost 3 bases, and 3 bases stayed unmatched. CDR3 amino acids: CASSKGTSGRTDTQYF. In nucleotides, the CDR3 is TGTGCCAGCAGCAAAGGGACTAGCGGGAGGACAGATACGCAGTATTTT. The full variable domain, rest sourced from reference TRBV11-3 and TRBJ2-3, is EAGVVQSPRYKIIEKKQPVAFWCNPISGHNTLYWYLQNLGQGPELLIRYENEEAVDDSQLPKDRFSAERLKGVDSTLKIQPAELGDSAVYLCASSKGTSGRTDTQYFGPGTRLTVL.

CDR3 in amino acids: CASSLAGGAHYEQYF. CDR3 DNA sequence: TGTGCCAGCAGCTTAGCGGGAGGGGCCCACTACGAGCAGTACTTC. The genes are TRBV7-2 and TRBJ2-7; 7 bases agree with TRBD2. Germline assignment: CDR1 SGHTA and CDR2 FQGNSA. V shed 0 bases and J 3 bases; nucleotides not matched to a gene: 5. This CDR3 is built from 15 residues.

The CDR3 here is CASGGGYYGYTF. The CDR3 DNA reads TGTGCCAGCGGAGGAGGGTATTATGGCTACACCTTC. The J gene is TRBJ1-2, the V gene TRBV6-1; D is ambiguous. Trimming shortened V by 8 bases and J by 5 bases, and 12 bases separated the two germline ends. CDR3 length equals 12 residues. Germline CDR1 MNHNS, CDR2 SASEGT.

The chain has TRBV25-1 and TRBJ1-1; 10 bases are shared with TRBD1. CDR1 and CDR2 from the germline V gene are MGHDK and SYGVNS. The CDR3 contains 15 residues. J gave up 5 bases and V 5 bases, and 8 bases lay outside the gene matches. Here the CDR3 reads CASSPLRQGATEAFF. The DNA of the CDR3 is TGTGCCAGCAGTCCATTAAGACAGGGGGCTACTGAAGCTTTCTTT.

The CDR3 here is CAWSLQAANYGYTF. The CDR3 DNA follows: TGTGCCTGGAGTCTCCAGGCGGCTAACTATGGCTACACCTTC. The J gene is TRBJ1-2, the V gene TRBV30; D is ambiguous. V lost 2 bases, J lost 0 bases, and 10 bases lay in between. This CDR3 is built from 14 residues. Germline V lookup: CDR1 GTSNPN, CDR2 SVGIG (reference sequence).

The chain carries TRBV5-5 and TRBJ1-1; 8 bases line up with TRBD1. V lost 5 bases and J lost 0; bases outside the gene matches: 9. CDR1 is SGHKS, CDR2 YYEKEE, per germline (reference sequence). CDR3 length: 16 residues. CDR3 DNA: TGTGCCAGCAGACAGCGTCCCAGGGGGCTGAACACTGAAGCTTTCTTT. Its protein product is CASRQRPRGLNTEAFF.

This rearrangement joins TRBV19 to TRBJ1-2; 8 bases are a match to TRBD1. Germline V gene lookup returns CDR1 LNHDA and CDR2 SQIVND (reference sequence). The CDR3 contains 14 residues. J was trimmed by 8 bases and V by 3 bases; bases with no gene match: 8. The CDR3 DNA is TGTGCCAGTAGTATCGGACAGGGTAGTTCCGGCTACACCTTC. As protein: CASSIGQGSSGYTF. The full variable domain, completed using reference TRBV19 and TRBJ1-2, is DGGITQSPKYLFRKEGQNVTLSCEQNLNHDAMYWYRQDPGQGLRLIYYSQIVNDFQKGDIAEGYSVSREKKESFPLTVTSAQKNPTAFYLCASSIGQGSSGYTFGSGTRLTVV.

This sequence joins TRBV7-7 and TRBJ2-7; no firm D call. Trimming removed 5 bases at V and 7 bases at J, with 12 bases between. CDR3 length: 12 residues. Germline loops: CDR1 SSHAT, CDR2 FNYEAQ (reference sequence). CDR3 protein: CASSQPGREQYF. Written as DNA, the CDR3 is TGTGCCAGCAGCCAGCCCGGTCGGGAGCAGTACTTC.

This clone was found a few times. The chain uses TRBV6-4 and TRBJ2-1; TRBD1 matches at 8 bases. This CDR3 has 14 amino acids. V shed 5 bases and J 4 bases; nucleotides not matched to a gene: 4. Germline lookup yields CDR1 MRHNA and CDR2 SNTAGT. This CDR3 is CASSQDREYNEQFF. The CDR3 coding sequence is TGTGCCAGCAGTCAGGACAGGGAATACAATGAGCAGTTCTTC.

The chain has TRBV13 and TRBJ2-7, with unresolved D. CDR1 and CDR2 (germline): PRHDT, FYEKMQ (reference sequence). The CDR3 extends over 14 amino acids. V dropped 2 bases and J dropped 1 base, with 9 bases sitting between them. The CDR3 coding sequence is TGTGCCAGCAGCTTAAGACCAGTATCCTACGAGCAGTACTTC. Encoded protein: CASSLRPVSYEQYF.

V and J are TRBV6-1 and TRBJ1-5, with a weak D call TRBD1 (5 bases). The CDR3 is 14 residues long. CDR1 is MNHNS and CDR2 is SASEGT in the germline V gene. The V gene lost 7 bases and the J gene lost 3 bases, with 13 bases spanning the gap. DNA for the CDR3: TGTGCCAGCAAGTTGGCGACAGTCAATCAGCCCCAGCATTTT. Protein sequence: CASKLATVNQPQHF.

This sequence joins TRBV28 and TRBJ2-2; 7 bases are a match to TRBD1. J was trimmed by 6 bases and V by 6 bases; bases with no gene match: 4. Germline V gene data show CDR1 as MDHEN and CDR2 as SYDVKM. The CDR3 runs 13 residues. The CDR3 DNA reads as TGTGCCAGCAGACGACAGGGTGCCGGGGAGCTGTTTTTT. Its protein product is CASRRQGAGELFF. Using reference TRBV28 and TRBJ2-2 for the parts outside the CDR3, the full variable domain is DVKVTQSSRYLVKRTGEKVFLECVQDMDHENMFWYRQDPGLGLRLIYFSYDVKMKEKGDIPEGYSVSREKKERFSLILESASTNQTSMYLCASRRQGAGELFFGEGSRLTVL.

This clone occurred a few times. At the DNA level, this CDR3 is encoded by other sequences in the same sample as well. The chain couples TRBV6-5 to TRBJ1-3, with D uncertain. V was cut by 4 bases and J by 0 bases, with 10 bases left in between. The CDR3 has 15 residues. In germline, CDR1 is MNHEY, CDR2 SVGAGI. For the CDR3, the DNA is TGTGCCAGCAGTTCGGCGGCCTCCTCTGGAAACACCATATATTTT. This sequence encodes CASSSAASSGNTIYF.

This clone was seen only once. This chain uses TRBV19 with TRBJ1-2, with TRBD1 matching over 7 bases. In germline, CDR1 is LNHDA, CDR2 SQIVND (reference sequence). Unmatched junction bases numbered 10, after V lost 3 bases and J lost 0 bases. CDR3 length equals 17 residues. CDR3 DNA sequence: TGTGCCAGTAGTATCGTCATAGGGACAGTTTCTAACTATGGCTACACCTTC. Protein sequence: CASSIVIGTVSNYGYTF.

The chain joins TRBV5-5 to TRBJ2-3; no clear D. The CDR3 sequence is 16 residues long. V gave up 1 base and J gave up 2 bases, with 14 bases separating them. From germline, CDR1 is SGHKS and CDR2 YYEKEE (reference sequence). CDR3 nucleotide sequence: TGTGCCAGCAGCTTGAGTCTGGCAGTTACCACAGATACGCAGTATTTT. It codes for CASSLSLAVTTDTQYF. Using reference TRBV5-5 and TRBJ2-3 for the parts outside the CDR3, the full variable domain is DAGVTQSPTHLIKTRGQQVTLRCSPISGHKSVSWYQQVLGQGPQFIFQYYEKEERGRGNFPDRFSARQFPNYSSELNVNALLLGDSALYLCASSLSLAVTTDTQYFGPGTRLTVL.

The rearrangement uses TRBV11-2 and TRBJ2-2, with D possibly matching TRBD2 (6 bases). Looked up from germline, CDR1 is SGHAT and CDR2 is FQNNGV. This CDR3 has 12 residues. The V gene lost 10 bases and the J gene lost 2 bases, with 8 bases spanning the gap. CDR3 sequence (DNA): TGTGCCAATAGCGGTAACACCGGGGAGCTGTTTTTT. Protein product: CANSGNTGELFF.

CDR3 sequence reads: CASSQTGNEQFF. The DNA for the CDR3 is TGTGCCAGCAGCCAAACGGGAAATGAGCAGTTCTTC. The chain employs TRBV5-4 and TRBJ2-1; D possibly corresponds to TRBD2 (5 bases). Per the germline V gene, CDR1 is SGHNT and CDR2 is YYREEE (reference sequence). The CDR3 covers 12 residues. V shed 4 bases and J shed 7 bases, with 9 bases lying between them.

The rearrangement uses TRBV28 and TRBJ1-5; D remains ambiguous. V lost 5 bases and J lost 0, with 5 bases in between. From germline, CDR1 is MDHEN and CDR2 SYDVKM. This CDR3 is built from 13 residues. The CDR3 DNA sequence: TGTGCCAGCAGTCTCCATAGCAATCAGCCCCAGCATTTT. It translates to CASSLHSNQPQHF. Combining the CDR3 with reference TRBV28 and TRBJ1-5 gives the whole variable domain DVKVTQSSRYLVKRTGEKVFLECVQDMDHENMFWYRQDPGLGLRLIYFSYDVKMKEKGDIPEGYSVSREKKERFSLILESASTNQTSMYLCASSLHSNQPQHFGDGTRLSIL.